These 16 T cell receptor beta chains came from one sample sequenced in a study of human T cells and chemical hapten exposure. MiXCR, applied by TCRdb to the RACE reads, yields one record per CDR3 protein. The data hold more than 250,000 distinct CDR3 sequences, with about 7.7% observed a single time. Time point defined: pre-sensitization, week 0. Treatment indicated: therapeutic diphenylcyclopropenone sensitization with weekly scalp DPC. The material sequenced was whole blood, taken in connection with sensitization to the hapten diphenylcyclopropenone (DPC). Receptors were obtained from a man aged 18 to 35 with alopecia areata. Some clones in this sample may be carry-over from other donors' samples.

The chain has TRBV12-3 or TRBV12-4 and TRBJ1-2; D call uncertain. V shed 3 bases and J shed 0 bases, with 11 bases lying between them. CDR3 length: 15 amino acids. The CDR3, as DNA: TGTGCCAGCAGTTTTTTTACGCTAGCTAACTATGGCTACACCTTC. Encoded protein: CASSFFTLANYGYTF.

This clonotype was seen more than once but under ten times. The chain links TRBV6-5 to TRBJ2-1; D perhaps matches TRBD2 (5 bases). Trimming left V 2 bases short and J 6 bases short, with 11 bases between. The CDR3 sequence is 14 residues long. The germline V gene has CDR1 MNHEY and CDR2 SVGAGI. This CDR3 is CASSYRTSSNEQFF. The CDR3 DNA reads TGTGCCAGCAGTTACCGTACTAGTTCCAATGAGCAGTTCTTC.

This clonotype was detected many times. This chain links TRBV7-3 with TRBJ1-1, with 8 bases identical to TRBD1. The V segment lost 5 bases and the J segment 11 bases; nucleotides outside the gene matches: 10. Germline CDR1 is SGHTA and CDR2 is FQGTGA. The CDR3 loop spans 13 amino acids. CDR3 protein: CASSRPGQGPAFF. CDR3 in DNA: TGTGCCAGCAGCCGACCAGGACAGGGACCGGCTTTCTTT.

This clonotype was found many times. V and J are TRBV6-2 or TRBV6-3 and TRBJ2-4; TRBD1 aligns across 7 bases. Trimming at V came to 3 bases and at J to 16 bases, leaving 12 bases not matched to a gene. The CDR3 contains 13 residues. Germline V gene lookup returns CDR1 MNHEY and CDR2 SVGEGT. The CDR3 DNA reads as TGTGCCAGCAGTTATGGGGACAGCTACGAGCGCTACTTC. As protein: CASSYGDSYERYF.

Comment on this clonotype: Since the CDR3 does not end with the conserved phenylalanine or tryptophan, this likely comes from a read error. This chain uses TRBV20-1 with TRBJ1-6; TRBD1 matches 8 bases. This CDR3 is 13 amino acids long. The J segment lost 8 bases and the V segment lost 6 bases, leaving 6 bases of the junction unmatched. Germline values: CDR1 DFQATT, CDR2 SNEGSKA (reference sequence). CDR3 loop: CSARQGIDSPLHL. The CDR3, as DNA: TGCAGTGCAAGACAGGGGATTGATTCACCCCTCCACTTA.

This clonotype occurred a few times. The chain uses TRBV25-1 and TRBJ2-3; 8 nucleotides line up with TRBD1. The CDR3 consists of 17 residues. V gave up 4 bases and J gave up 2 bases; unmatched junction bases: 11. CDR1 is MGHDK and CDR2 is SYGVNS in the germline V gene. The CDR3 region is CASSGYRGKGYTDTQYF. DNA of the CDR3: TGTGCCAGCAGTGGCTACAGGGGGAAGGGGTACACAGATACGCAGTATTTT.

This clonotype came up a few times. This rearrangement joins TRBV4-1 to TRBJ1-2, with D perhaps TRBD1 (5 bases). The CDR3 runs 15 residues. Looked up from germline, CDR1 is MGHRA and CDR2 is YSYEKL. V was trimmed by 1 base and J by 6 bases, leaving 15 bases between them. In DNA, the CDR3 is TGCGCCAGCAGCCAAGTTTGGTCAGGGAGGGATGGCTACACCTTC. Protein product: CASSQVWSGRDGYTF.

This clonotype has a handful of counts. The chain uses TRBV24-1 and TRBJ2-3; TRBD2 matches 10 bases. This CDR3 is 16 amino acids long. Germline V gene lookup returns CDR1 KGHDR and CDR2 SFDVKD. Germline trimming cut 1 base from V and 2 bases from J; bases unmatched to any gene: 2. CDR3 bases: TGTGCCACCAGTGATTTTGGACTAGCGGACACAGATACGCAGTATTTT. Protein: CATSDFGLADTDTQYF.

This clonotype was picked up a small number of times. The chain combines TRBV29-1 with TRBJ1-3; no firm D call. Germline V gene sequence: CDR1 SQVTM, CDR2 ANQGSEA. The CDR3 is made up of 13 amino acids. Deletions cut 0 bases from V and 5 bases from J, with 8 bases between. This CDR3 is CSVEDTSRNTIYF. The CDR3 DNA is TGCAGCGTTGAAGATACGTCGAGAAACACCATATATTTT.

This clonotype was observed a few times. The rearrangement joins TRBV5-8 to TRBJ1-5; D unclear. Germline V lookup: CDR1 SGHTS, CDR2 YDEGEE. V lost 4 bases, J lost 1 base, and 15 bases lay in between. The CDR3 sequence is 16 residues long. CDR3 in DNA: TGTGCCAGCAGCCCTAGCTATGAAGGAAGCAATCAGCCCCAGCATTTT. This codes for CASSPSYEGSNQPQHF.

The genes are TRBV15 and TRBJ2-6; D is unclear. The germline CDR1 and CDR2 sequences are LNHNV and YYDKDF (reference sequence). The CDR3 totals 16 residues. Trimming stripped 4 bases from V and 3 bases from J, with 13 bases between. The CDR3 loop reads CATSTLTAVGANVLTF. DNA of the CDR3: TGTGCCACCAGCACCCTGACCGCCGTTGGGGCCAACGTCCTGACTTTC.

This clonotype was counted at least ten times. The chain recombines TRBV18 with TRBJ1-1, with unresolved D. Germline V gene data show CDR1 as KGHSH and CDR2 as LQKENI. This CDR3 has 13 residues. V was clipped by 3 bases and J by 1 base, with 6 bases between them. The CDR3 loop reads CASSPSSNTEAFF. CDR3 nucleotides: TGTGCCAGCTCACCCAGCTCGAACACTGAAGCTTTCTTT.

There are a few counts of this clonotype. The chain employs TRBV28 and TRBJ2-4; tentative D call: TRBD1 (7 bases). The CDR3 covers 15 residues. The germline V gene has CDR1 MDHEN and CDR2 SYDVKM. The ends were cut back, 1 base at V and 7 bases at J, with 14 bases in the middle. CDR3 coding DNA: TGTGCCAGCAGTTTATCAGGTCAGGGGGGCAACATTCAGTACTTC. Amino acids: CASSLSGQGGNIQYF.

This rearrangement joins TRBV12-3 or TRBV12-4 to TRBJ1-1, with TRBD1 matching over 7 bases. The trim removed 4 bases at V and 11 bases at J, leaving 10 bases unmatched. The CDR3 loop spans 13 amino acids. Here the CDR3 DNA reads TGTGCCAGCAGTTCACCATCAGGGGGAAGGGCTTTCTTT. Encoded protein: CASSSPSGGRAFF.

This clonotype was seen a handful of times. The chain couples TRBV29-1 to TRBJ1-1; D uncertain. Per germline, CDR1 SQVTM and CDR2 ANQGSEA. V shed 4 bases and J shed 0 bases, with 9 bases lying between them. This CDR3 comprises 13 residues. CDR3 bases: TGCAGCGTTGCGAGATCCATGAACACTGAAGCTTTCTTT. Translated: CSVARSMNTEAFF.

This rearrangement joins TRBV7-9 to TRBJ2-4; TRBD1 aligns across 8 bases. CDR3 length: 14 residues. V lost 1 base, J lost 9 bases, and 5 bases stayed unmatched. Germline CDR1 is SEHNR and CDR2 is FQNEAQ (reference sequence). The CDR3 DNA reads TGTGCCAGCAGCTTAGACGGACAGGGTATCATTCAGTACTTC. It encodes CASSLDGQGIIQYF. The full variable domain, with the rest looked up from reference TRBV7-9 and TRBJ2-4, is DTGVSQNPRHKITKRGQNVTFRCDPISEHNRLYWYRQTLGQGPEFLTYFQNEAQLEKSRLLSDRFSAERPKGSFSTLEIQRTEQGDSAMYLCASSLDGQGIIQYFGAGTRLSVL.